This T cell receptor beta chain was captured by sequencing in a study of blood T cell repertoires in COVID-19. Looking at the study overall: Samples taken during acute and convalescent COVID-19 were collected in the United States, Italy and Spain. PBMCs, B-cell-depleted T cells, or T cells were the source of the cDNA or gDNA that made up the material.

Authors' analysis steps: Counts of nucleated cells, estimated from reference gene primer amplification, were obtained. Sequenced by immunoSEQ multiplex PCR; TCRdb stores in-frame clones only, minus some. V, J and clone size are taken as reported in that table, and D and trimming were inferred from the DNA itself. This table holds some 120,000 clones, 82% found once. This CDR3 region has 16 residues. V lost 6 bases to trimming and J lost 2 bases, with 17 bases between them. The V gene's germline CDR1 is LNHDA and CDR2 SQIVND (reference sequence). Sequenced material: peripheral blood. This chain links TRBV19 with TRBJ1-5; possibly TRBD1 for D (5 bases). This receptor was obtained from a man between 65 and 85 years old with acute or convalescent COVID-19. The CDR3 bases are TGTGCCAGTAGAAAGCCGGACACCGGCGGCAATCAGCCCCAGCATTTT. Encoded protein: CASRKPDTGGNQPQHF.